The source of this T cell receptor beta chain is a study of Ad26.COV2.S vaccination and SARS-CoV-2 variants. Study-wide context: Intramuscular Ad26.COV2.S at 5x10^10 or 1x10^11 viral particles.

Findings of the study overall: Analyses of TCR breadth and depth may have underestimated total T cell responses. Comparable non-spike TCR breadth was observed in vaccine and placebo recipients.

As for treatment: 15 to 20 received Ad26.COV2.S at low or high dose, single or two shots; roughly five received placebo; per-sample allocation not given. Vaccine and placebo recipients were sampled on day 63 after the first injection. Its platform was an Ad26 vector, and its expressed antigen was Wuhan-strain SARS-CoV-2 spike. About this clone itself: Antigen: not known.

The repertoire was sequenced with immunoSEQ multiplex PCR; TCRdb's copy has only in-frame clones and lacks some. The sample includes about 430,000 clones, 90% of them seen just once. The material was peripheral blood, obtained in a trial of Ad26.COV2.S vaccine versus placebo. This receptor was identified in a person aged 18-60 years who received the Ad26.COV2.S COVID-19 vaccine or a placebo.

CDR3 nucleotides: TGTGCCAGCAGTAAACAGGGACTAGCGGGGGGGGAGACCCAGTACTTC. As protein: CASSKQGLAGGETQYF. The chain recombines TRBV27 with TRBJ2-5, with TRBD2 identical over 16 bases. Per the germline V gene, CDR1 is MNHEY and CDR2 is SMNVEV (reference sequence). V shed 5 bases and J 5 bases; nucleotides not matched to a gene: 5. The length of the CDR3 is 16 residues.